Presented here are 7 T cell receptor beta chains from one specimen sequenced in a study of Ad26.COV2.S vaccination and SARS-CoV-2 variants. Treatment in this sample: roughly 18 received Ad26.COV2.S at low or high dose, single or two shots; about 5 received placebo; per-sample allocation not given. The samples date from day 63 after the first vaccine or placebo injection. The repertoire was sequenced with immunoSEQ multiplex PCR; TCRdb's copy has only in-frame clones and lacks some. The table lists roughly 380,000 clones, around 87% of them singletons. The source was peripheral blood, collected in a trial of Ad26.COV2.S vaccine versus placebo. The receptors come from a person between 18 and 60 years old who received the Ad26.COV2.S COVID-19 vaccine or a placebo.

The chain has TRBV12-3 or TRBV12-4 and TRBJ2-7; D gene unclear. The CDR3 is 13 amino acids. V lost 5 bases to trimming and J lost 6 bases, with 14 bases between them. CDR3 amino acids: CASSRSGSPEQYF. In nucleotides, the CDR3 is TGTGCCAGCAGTCGTTCAGGCTCCCCCGAGCAGTACTTC.

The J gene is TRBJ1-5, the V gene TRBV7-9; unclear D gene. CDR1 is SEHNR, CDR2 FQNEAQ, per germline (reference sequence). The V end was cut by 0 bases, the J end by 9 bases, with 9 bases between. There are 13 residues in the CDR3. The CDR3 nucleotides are TGTGCCAGCAGCTTAGCCGAACGGTGGCCCCAGCATTTT. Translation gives CASSLAERWPQHF.

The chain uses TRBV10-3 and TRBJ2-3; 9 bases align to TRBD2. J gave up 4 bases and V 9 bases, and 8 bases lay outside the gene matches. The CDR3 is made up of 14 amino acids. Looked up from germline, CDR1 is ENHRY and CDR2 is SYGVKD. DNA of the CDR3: TGTGCCATAACCTCGGGACTAGCAGCAGATACGCAGTATTTT. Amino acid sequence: CAITSGLAADTQYF.

The CDR3 protein is CASSAGGANYGYTF. The DNA for the CDR3 is TGTGCCAGCAGCGCAGGGGGCGCGAACTATGGCTACACCTTC. The V and J genes are TRBV9 and TRBJ1-2, with 8 bases lining up with TRBD1. This CDR3 contains 14 residues. J gave up 2 bases and V 3 bases, and 3 bases lay outside the gene matches. The germline CDR1 and CDR2 sequences are SGDLS and YYNGEE. Full variable domain (outside the CDR3, taken from reference TRBV9 and TRBJ1-2): DSGVTQTPKHLITATGQRVTLRCSPRSGDLSVYWYQQSLDQGLQFLIQYYNGEERAKGNILERFSAQQFPDLHSELNLSSLELGDSALYFCASSAGGANYGYTFGSGTRLTVV.

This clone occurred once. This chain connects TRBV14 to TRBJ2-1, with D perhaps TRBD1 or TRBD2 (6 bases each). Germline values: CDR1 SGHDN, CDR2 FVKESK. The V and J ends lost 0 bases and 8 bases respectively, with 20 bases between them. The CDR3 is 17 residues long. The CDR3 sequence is CASSQEDGTEGEDEQFF. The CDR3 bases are TGTGCCAGCAGCCAAGAGGACGGGACGGAGGGGGAGGATGAGCAGTTCTTC.

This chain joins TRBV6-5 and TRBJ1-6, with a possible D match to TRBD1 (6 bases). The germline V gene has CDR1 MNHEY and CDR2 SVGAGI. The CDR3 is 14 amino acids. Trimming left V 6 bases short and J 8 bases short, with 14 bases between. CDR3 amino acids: CASSNRDNYSPLHF. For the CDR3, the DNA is TGTGCCAGCAGCAACCGGGACAACTATTCACCCCTCCACTTT.

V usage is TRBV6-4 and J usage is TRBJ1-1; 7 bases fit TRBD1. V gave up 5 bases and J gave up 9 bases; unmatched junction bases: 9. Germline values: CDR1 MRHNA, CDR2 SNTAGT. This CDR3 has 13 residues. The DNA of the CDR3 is TGTGCCAGCAGTTCCTACAGGGGAGGTAAAGCTTTCTTT. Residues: CASSSYRGGKAFF.